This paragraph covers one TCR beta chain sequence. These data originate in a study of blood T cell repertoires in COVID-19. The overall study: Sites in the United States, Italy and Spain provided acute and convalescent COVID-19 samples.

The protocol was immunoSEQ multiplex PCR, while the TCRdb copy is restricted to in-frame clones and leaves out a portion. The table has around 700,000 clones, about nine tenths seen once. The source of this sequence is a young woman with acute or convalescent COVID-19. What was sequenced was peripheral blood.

For the CDR3, the DNA is TGTGCCAGCAGTTTGAGCCCCCGGGCCCAGCATTTT. Translation gives CASSLSPRAQHF. V gene TRBV12-3 or TRBV12-4 combines with J gene TRBJ1-5, with no clear D. This CDR3 spans 12 amino acids. V was trimmed by 3 bases and J by 11 bases, leaving 11 bases between them.